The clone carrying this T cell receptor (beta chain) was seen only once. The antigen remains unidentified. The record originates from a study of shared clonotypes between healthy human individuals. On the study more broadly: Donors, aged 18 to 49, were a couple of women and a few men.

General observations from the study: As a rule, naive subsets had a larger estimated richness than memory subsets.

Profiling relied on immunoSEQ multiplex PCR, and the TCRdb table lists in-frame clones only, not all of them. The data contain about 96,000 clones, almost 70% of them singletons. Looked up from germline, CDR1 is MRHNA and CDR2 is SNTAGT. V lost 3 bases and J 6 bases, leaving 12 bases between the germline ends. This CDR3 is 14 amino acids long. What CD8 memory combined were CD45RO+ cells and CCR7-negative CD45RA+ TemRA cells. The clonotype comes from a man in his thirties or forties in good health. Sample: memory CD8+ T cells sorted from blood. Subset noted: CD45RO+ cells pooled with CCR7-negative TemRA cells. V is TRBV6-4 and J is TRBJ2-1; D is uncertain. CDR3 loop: CASSESSSTNEQFF. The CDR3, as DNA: TGTGCCAGCAGTGAATCGTCGAGCACCAATGAGCAGTTCTTC.